A single sample gave rise to the 20 T cell receptor beta chains below, sequenced in a study of memory CD4+ T cells and cytomegalovirus serostatus. Only in-frame clones appear in the TCRdb table, and some are missing; sequencing was by immunoSEQ multiplex PCR. The repertoire holds about 100,000 clones, with about 80% as singletons. Single viable CD3+CD4+CD8-CD45RO+ cells were sorted as the memory CD4+ T cells. Input material: memory CD4+ T cells from blood. These receptor sequences come from an adult in good health and CMV-seropositive.

This clone was recorded only once. The chain employs TRBV7-8 and TRBJ1-3, with D uncertain. V was pared by 5 bases and J by 0 bases, with 14 bases between. The CDR3 spans 16 residues. Germline CDR1 and CDR2: SGHVS and FQNEAQ. CDR3: CASSATNGISGNTIYF. The DNA of the CDR3 is TGTGCCAGCAGCGCAACAAACGGGATCTCTGGAAACACCATATATTTT.

This chain uses TRBV11-1 with TRBJ2-3; 8 positions match TRBD2. J gave up 2 bases and V 9 bases, and 7 bases lay outside the gene matches. The CDR3 spans 14 residues. Germline V gene data show CDR1 as SGHAT and CDR2 as FQDESV (reference sequence). The CDR3 DNA reads TGTGCCAGTACTAGCGGAGGGTACACAGATACGCAGTATTTT. It specifies CASTSGGYTDTQYF.

The CDR3 here is CASSQPGLAVDTQYF. CDR3 coding DNA: TGTGCCAGCAGCCAACCGGGACTAGCAGTTGATACGCAGTATTTT. V is TRBV4-2 and J is TRBJ2-3; 9 bases match TRBD2. The germline V gene encodes CDR1 LGHNA and CDR2 YNFKEQ. CDR3 size: 15 residues. After removal of 2 bases from V and 6 bases from J, the junction contained 6 bases not matched to a gene.

The genes are TRBV5-1 and TRBJ2-3, with 10 bases matching TRBD2. The CDR3 totals 17 residues. Germline CDR1 reads SGHRS; CDR2 reads YFSETQ. The V segment lost 4 bases and the J segment 6 bases; nucleotides outside the gene matches: 14. CDR3 protein: CASSQLLAGKGFDTQYF. CDR3 sequence (DNA): TGCGCCAGCAGCCAGTTACTAGCGGGGAAGGGGTTTGATACGCAGTATTTT.

The CDR3 sequence is CASSPMASSRRDEQFF. The CDR3 DNA reads as TGTGCCAGCTCACCAATGGCTAGCTCGAGGAGGGATGAGCAGTTCTTC. The chain uses TRBV18 and TRBJ2-1; weak D call: TRBD2 (6 bases). The CDR3 extends over 16 amino acids. V was trimmed by 2 bases and J by 8 bases, leaving 19 bases between them. Germline CDR1 KGHSH, CDR2 LQKENI.

This chain links TRBV2 with TRBJ2-2, with TRBD1 as a possible D gene (5 bases). Trimming cost V 7 bases and J 6 bases, with 15 bases left between them. The CDR3 has 14 residues. Germline V gene data show CDR1 as SNHLY and CDR2 as FYNNEI. The CDR3 region is CASITQGVAGELFF. CDR3 DNA: TGTGCCAGCATCACCCAAGGGGTGGCCGGGGAGCTGTTTTTT.

V usage is TRBV6-4 and J usage is TRBJ2-3; no reliable D call. The CDR3 runs to 14 residues. V shed 5 bases and J shed 3 bases, with 12 bases lying between them. The germline gives CDR1 MRHNA, CDR2 SNTAGT. CDR3 in DNA: TGTGCCAGCAGTAGAACAGCGTCTACAGATACGCAGTATTTT. It codes for CASSRTASTDTQYF.

The gene calls are TRBV29-1 and TRBJ2-5; 7 bases align to TRBD1. The CDR3 is 13 residues long. Germline trimming cut 3 bases from V and 3 bases from J; bases unmatched to any gene: 4. Germline V gene lookup returns CDR1 SQVTM and CDR2 ANQGSEA. CDR3 residues: CSVDRGGEETQYF. CDR3 DNA: TGCAGCGTTGATCGAGGGGGCGAAGAGACCCAGTACTTC. Based on the CDR3 plus reference TRBV29-1 and TRBJ2-5, the full variable domain is SAVISQKPSRDICQRGTSLTIQCQVDSQVTMMFWYRQQPGQSLTLIATANQGSEATYESGFVIDKFPISRPNLTFSTLTVSNMSPEDSSIYLCSVDRGGEETQYFGPGTRLLVL.

The V and J genes are TRBV2 and TRBJ2-1; D is possibly TRBD1 or TRBD2 (5 bases each). Germline V CDR1 and CDR2: SNHLY, FYNNEI. The CDR3 is made up of 18 amino acids. V lost 7 bases and J 6 bases, leaving 28 bases between the germline ends. CDR3 loop: CASTEPQALGTIRNEQFF. CDR3 bases: TGTGCCAGCACCGAACCCCAAGCGTTAGGGACGATTCGCAATGAGCAGTTCTTC.

This chain connects TRBV4-3 to TRBJ1-3; D is ambiguous. Germline CDR1 is LGHNA and CDR2 is YSLEER. This CDR3 is built from 15 residues. Trimming cost V 0 bases and J 4 bases, with 10 bases left between them. The CDR3 DNA reads as TGCGCCAGCAGCCAAGACGCGAGGTTAGGAAACACCATATATTTT. Translated: CASSQDARLGNTIYF.

CDR3 residues: CASSFDRGRGTYEQYF. The CDR3 nucleotides read TGTGCCAGCAGCTTCGACAGGGGGAGGGGCACCTACGAGCAGTACTTC. The chain couples TRBV5-4 to TRBJ2-7; 9 bases map to TRBD1. CDR1 SGHNT and CDR2 YYREEE come from the germline V gene (reference sequence). The ends lost 2 bases at V and 2 bases at J; junction bases unmatched: 8. The CDR3 contains 16 residues.

This clone was found a few times. The chain recombines TRBV10-3 with TRBJ1-1; a weak D match, TRBD1 (6 bases). Germline CDR1 and CDR2: ENHRY and SYGVKD. V gave up 4 bases and J gave up 0 bases, with 9 bases separating them. This CDR3 has 14 residues. CDR3 in DNA: TGTGCCATCAGTGGTGGACAGATGAACACTGAAGCTTTCTTT. Translation gives CAISGGQMNTEAFF.

The CDR3 region is CASSLRLGVYNEQFF. As DNA, the CDR3 is TGTGCCAGCAGCTTGAGACTAGGAGTATACAATGAGCAGTTCTTC. The V gene is TRBV5-4, the J gene TRBJ2-1; D perhaps matches TRBD2 (6 bases). Germline CDR1 SGHNT, CDR2 YYREEE (reference sequence). The CDR3 covers 15 residues. Deletions cut 1 base from V and 4 bases from J, with 12 bases between.

This clone was seen once. This sequence joins TRBV6-5 and TRBJ2-7, with unresolved D. The V gene lost 5 bases and the J gene lost 3 bases, with 5 bases spanning the gap. Germline V gene lookup returns CDR1 MNHEY and CDR2 SVGAGI. This CDR3 comprises 11 residues. CDR3 bases: TGTGCCAGCAGTGGTCTCTACGAGCAGTACTTC. Translation: CASSGLYEQYF.

This clone was seen only a few times. The chain uses TRBV6-6 and TRBJ1-1; the match to TRBD1 covers 8 bases. After removal of 5 bases from V and 1 base from J, the junction contained 6 bases not matched to a gene. The CDR3 sequence is 15 residues long. Germline loops: CDR1 MNHNY, CDR2 SVGAGI (reference sequence). CDR3 region: CASSNGQGGNTEAFF. The CDR3 nucleotides read TGTGCCAGCAGTAACGGACAGGGAGGGAACACTGAAGCTTTCTTT.

The CDR3 DNA sequence: TGTGCCAGCAGTGGAGGGGACTACGAGCAGTACTTC. It translates to CASSGGDYEQYF. The chain recombines TRBV27 with TRBJ2-7; D is possibly TRBD2 (6 bases). Germline V gives CDR1 MNHEY, CDR2 SMNVEV (reference sequence). Deletions cut 5 bases from V and 3 bases from J, with 8 bases between. This CDR3 has 12 residues.

The V and J genes are TRBV9 and TRBJ2-3; possible D gene TRBD2, 6 bases. CDR1 SGDLS and CDR2 YYNGEE come from the germline V gene. There are 16 residues in the CDR3. V was cut by 0 bases and J by 0 bases, with 11 bases left in between. Here the CDR3 reads CASSVGASDSTDTQYF. The CDR3 DNA reads as TGTGCCAGCAGCGTAGGGGCTAGCGATAGCACAGATACGCAGTATTTT. Filled out from reference TRBV9 and TRBJ2-3, the complete variable domain reads DSGVTQTPKHLITATGQRVTLRCSPRSGDLSVYWYQQSLDQGLQFLIQYYNGEERAKGNILERFSAQQFPDLHSELNLSSLELGDSALYFCASSVGASDSTDTQYFGPGTRLTVL.

V usage is TRBV7-3 and J usage is TRBJ1-2; 12 bases fit TRBD1. V dropped 3 bases and J dropped 5; count of bases not matched to a gene: 4. The CDR3 consists of 15 residues. Germline V gives CDR1 SGHTA, CDR2 FQGTGA. The CDR3 protein is CASSFSGQGAYGYTF. Here the CDR3 DNA reads TGTGCCAGCAGCTTCTCGGGACAGGGGGCGTATGGCTACACCTTC. The whole variable domain, remainder taken from reference TRBV7-3 and TRBJ1-2, is GAGVSQTPSNKVTEKGKYVELRCDPISGHTALYWYRQSLGQGPEFLIYFQGTGAADDSGLPNDRFFAVRPEGSVSTLKIQRTERGDSAVYLCASSFSGQGAYGYTFGSGTRLTVV.

The chain uses TRBV7-3 and TRBJ2-7, with D possibly matching TRBD2 (5 bases). Germline CDR1 is SGHTA and CDR2 is FQGTGA. The CDR3 length is 13 residues. V lost 5 bases to trimming and J lost 2 bases, with 10 bases between them. CDR3 amino acids: CASSPGSPYEQYF. DNA of the CDR3: TGTGCCAGCAGCCCGGGGTCTCCCTACGAGCAGTACTTC.

The gene calls are TRBV9 and TRBJ2-5; D gene uncertain. V was cut by 0 bases and J by 2 bases, with 11 bases left in between. The germline gives CDR1 SGDLS, CDR2 YYNGEE. The CDR3 has 15 amino acids. CDR3 residues: CASSVGRQKQETQYF. The CDR3 DNA reads as TGTGCCAGCAGCGTAGGTCGGCAGAAACAAGAGACCCAGTACTTC.